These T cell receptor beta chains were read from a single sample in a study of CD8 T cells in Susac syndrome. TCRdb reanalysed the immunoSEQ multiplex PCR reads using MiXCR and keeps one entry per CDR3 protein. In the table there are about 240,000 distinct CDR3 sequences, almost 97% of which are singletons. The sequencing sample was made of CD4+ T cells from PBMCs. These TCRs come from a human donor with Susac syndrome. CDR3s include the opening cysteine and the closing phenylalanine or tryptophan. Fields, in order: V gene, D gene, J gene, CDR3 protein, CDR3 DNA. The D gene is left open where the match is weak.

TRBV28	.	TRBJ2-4	CASSLSTGTKYF	TGTGCCAGCAGTCTTAGTACCGGGACCAAGTACTTC
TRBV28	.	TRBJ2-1	CASTQPWGEQFF	TGTGCCAGCACCCAGCCGTGGGGTGAGCAGTTCTTC
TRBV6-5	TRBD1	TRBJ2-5	CASSRQGAQYF	TGTGCCAGCAGTCGACAGGGGGCCCAGTACTTC
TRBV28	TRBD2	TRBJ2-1	CASSSPASGGSNEQFF	TGTGCCAGCAGTTCCCCTGCTAGCGGAGGTAGTAATGAGCAGTTCTTC
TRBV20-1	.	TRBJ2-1	CSAPDPQGGNEQFF	TGCAGTGCCCCAGACCCCCAGGGTGGAAATGAGCAGTTCTTC
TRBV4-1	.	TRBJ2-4	CASSQGATRGSAKNIQYF	TGCGCCAGCAGCCAAGGAGCTACGAGGGGGTCGGCCAAAAACATTCAGTACTTC
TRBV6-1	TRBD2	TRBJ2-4	CASSPRPERGWAKNIQYF	TGTGCCAGCAGCCCCCGCCCGGAGCGGGGCTGGGCCAAAAACATTCAGTACTTC
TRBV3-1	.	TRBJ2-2	CASSRPSGELFF	TGTGCCAGCAGCAGACCCTCGGGGGAGCTGTTTTTT
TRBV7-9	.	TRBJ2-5	CASSRTDGTQYF	TGTGCCAGCAGCCGGACGGACGGGACCCAGTACTTC
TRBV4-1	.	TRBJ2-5	CASSPSRVEETQYF	TGCGCCAGCAGCCCCAGCCGAGTCGAGGAGACCCAGTACTTC
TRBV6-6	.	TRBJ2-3	CASSPGDRTDTQYF	TGTGCCAGCAGTCCTGGGGACCGCACAGATACGCAGTATTTT